A selection of T cell receptor beta chains follows, all from one sample in a study of shared clonotypes between healthy human individuals. Clones were sequenced by immunoSEQ multiplex PCR, and TCRdb holds only the in-frame ones, with some missing. The table has 2 million to 2.5 million clones, more than 90% seen once; the top ten hold less than 0.15%. Source material: naive CD4+ T cells sorted from blood. These receptors were obtained from a man aged 18 to 30 in good health. The CDR3 runs from the conserved cysteine through the conserved F or W. A D gene is named only where the DNA matches it firmly.

j_gene | d_gene | v_gene | CDR3aa
TRBJ1-2 | . | TRBV10-3 | CAISETETLGYTF
TRBJ2-1 | . | TRBV5-1 | CASSLQGQNEQFF
TRBJ2-1 | TRBD2 | TRBV6-6 | CASGGLANNEQFF
TRBJ2-2 | TRBD1 | TRBV29-1 | CSSTGGIPGELFF
TRBJ2-1 | . | TRBV30 | CACMTASSYNEQFF
TRBJ1-1 | TRBD1 | TRBV5-1 | CASSLGQGVGAFF
TRBJ1-5 | . | TRBV28 | CASKGVARFNQPQHF
TRBJ2-3 | . | TRBV6-5 | CASSTKGGFADTQYF
TRBJ2-5 | . | TRBV7-7 | CASSSGAVQETQYF
TRBJ1-1 | TRBD1 | TRBV7-2 | CASSFRQGGTEAFF
TRBJ2-2 | . | TRBV5-1 | CASSLWRENGELFF
TRBJ2-2 | . | TRBV4-3 | CASSQSPGLDGELFF
TRBJ1-2 | TRBD1 | TRBV6-5 | CASSAWTGGYYGYTF
TRBJ1-5 | . | TRBV2 | CASSISGGNQPQHF
TRBJ2-1 | . | TRBV30 | CAWSVVGEQFF
TRBJ1-2 | . | TRBV6-5 | CATLEGARGYTF
TRBJ1-1 | . | TRBV2 | CASSGAGTEAFF
TRBJ1-6 | . | TRBV10-3 | CAISDYGLKLGAPLHF
TRBJ2-5 | . | TRBV27 | CASSRWYQETQYF
TRBJ2-2 | TRBD1 | TRBV5-1 | CASSLWTGRNGELFF
TRBJ2-7 | . | TRBV28 | CASSQPGLDYEQYF
TRBJ2-5 | TRBD2 | TRBV6-5 | CASSYGVAGVQETQYF
TRBJ2-5 | TRBD2 | TRBV5-1 | CASSLKLAGQETQYF
TRBJ1-4 | . | TRBV4-1 | CASSQDRGVRATNEKLFF
TRBJ1-2 | . | TRBV29-1 | CSVEVGFYGYTF